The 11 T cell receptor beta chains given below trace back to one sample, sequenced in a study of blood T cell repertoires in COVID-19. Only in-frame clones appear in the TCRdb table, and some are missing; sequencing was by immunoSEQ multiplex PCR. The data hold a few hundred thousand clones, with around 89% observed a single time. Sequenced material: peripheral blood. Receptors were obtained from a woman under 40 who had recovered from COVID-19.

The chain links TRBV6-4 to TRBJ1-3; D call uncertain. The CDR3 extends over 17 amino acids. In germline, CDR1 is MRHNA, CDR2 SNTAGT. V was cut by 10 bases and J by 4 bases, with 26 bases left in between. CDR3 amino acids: CATPPVPWALHGNTIYF. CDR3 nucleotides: TGTGCCACCCCGCCGGTCCCATGGGCTCTTCACGGAAACACCATATATTTT.

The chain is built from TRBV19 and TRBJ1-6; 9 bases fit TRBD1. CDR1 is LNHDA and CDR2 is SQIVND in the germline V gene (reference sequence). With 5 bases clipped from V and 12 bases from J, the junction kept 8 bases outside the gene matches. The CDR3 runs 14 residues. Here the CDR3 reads CASSHGTGSQPLHF. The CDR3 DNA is TGTGCCAGTAGTCACGGGACAGGGAGTCAACCCCTCCACTTT.

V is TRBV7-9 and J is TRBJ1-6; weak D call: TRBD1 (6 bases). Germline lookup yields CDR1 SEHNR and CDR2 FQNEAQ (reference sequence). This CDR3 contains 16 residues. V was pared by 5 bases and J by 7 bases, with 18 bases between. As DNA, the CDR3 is TGTGCCAGCAGCCGAGACAGGTCCGCCCTAAATTCACCCCTCCACTTT. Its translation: CASSRDRSALNSPLHF.

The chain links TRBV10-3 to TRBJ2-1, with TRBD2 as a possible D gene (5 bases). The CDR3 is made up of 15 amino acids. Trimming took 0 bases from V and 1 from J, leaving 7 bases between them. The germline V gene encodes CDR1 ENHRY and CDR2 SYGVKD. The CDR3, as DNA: TGTGCCATCAGTGAGTCTCGGAGGTCCTACAATGAGCAGTTCTTC. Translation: CAISESRRSYNEQFF.

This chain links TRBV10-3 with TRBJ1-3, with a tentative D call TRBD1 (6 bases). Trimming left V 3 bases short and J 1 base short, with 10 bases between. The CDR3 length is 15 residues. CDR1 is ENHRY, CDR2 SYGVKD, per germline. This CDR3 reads CAISDDRPSGNTIYF. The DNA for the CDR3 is TGTGCCATCAGTGATGACAGGCCTTCTGGAAACACCATATATTTT.

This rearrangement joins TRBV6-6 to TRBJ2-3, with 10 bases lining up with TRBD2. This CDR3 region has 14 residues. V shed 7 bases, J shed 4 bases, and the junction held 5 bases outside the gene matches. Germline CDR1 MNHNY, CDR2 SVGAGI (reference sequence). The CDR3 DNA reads TGTGCCAGCATTTTGAGCGGGGGGGCAGATACGCAGTATTTT. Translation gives CASILSGGADTQYF.

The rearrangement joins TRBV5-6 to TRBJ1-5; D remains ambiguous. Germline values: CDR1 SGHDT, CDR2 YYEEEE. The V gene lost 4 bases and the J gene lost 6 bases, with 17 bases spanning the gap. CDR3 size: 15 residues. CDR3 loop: CASSTLSSGGQPQHF. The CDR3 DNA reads TGTGCCAGCAGCACCCTGTCTTCGGGTGGTCAGCCCCAGCATTTT.

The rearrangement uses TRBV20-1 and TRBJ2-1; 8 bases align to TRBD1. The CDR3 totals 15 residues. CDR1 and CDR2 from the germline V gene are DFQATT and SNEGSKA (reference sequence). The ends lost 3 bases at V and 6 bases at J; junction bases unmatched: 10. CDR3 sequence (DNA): TGCAGTGCTAGTGCCGGGACAGGAAGGGGCAATGAGCAGTTCTTC. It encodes CSASAGTGRGNEQFF.

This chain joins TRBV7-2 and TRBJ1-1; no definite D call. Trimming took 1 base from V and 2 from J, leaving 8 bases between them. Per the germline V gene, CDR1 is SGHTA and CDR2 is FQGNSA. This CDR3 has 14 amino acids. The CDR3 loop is CASSLEPLNTEAFF. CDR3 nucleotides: TGTGCCAGCAGCTTAGAGCCTCTTAACACTGAAGCTTTCTTT. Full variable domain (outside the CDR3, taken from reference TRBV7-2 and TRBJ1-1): GAGVSQSPSNKVTEKGKDVELRCDPISGHTALYWYRQSLGQGLEFLIYFQGNSAPDKSGLPSDRFSAERTGGSVSTLTIQRTQQEDSAVYLCASSLEPLNTEAFFGQGTRLTVV.

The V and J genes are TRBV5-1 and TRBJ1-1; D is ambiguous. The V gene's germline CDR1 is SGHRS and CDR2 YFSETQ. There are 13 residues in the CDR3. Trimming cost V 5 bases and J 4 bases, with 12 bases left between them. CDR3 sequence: CASRLTGFTEAFF. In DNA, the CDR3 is TGCGCCAGCAGGTTGACGGGGTTCACTGAAGCTTTCTTT.

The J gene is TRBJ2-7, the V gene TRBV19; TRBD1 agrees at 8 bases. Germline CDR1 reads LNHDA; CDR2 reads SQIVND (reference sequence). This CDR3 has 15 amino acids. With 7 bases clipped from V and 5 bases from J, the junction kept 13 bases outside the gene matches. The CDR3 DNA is TGTGCCAGTATGGACGGACAGGGAAGGTACAACGAGCAGTACTTC. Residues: CASMDGQGRYNEQYF.